What follows are 25 T cell receptor beta chains derived from one specimen sequenced in a study of blood T cell repertoires in COVID-19. The method was immunoSEQ multiplex PCR; TCRdb's version includes in-frame clones alone and lacks a portion of them. The sample holds approximately 140,000 clones, roughly four fifths seen once. The sequenced sample consisted of peripheral blood. These receptor sequences come from a woman older than 75 in a cohort sampled during active or convalescent COVID-19.

This clone was recorded a few times. The chain uses TRBV7-9 and TRBJ1-6; D not certain. The length of the CDR3 is 14 residues. Trimming removed 5 bases from V and 5 bases from J, with 10 bases in between. Germline V gene lookup returns CDR1 SEHNR and CDR2 FQNEAQ (reference sequence). The CDR3 sequence: CASSLRGDNSPLHF. In nucleotides, the CDR3 is TGTGCCAGCAGCCTTCGGGGAGATAATTCACCCCTCCACTTT.

The chain recombines TRBV25-1 with TRBJ2-7; tentatively, D is TRBD1 (5 bases). Germline V lookup: CDR1 MGHDK, CDR2 SYGVNS. CDR3 length: 15 amino acids. Trimming left V 1 base short and J 4 bases short, with 14 bases between. The CDR3 region is CASSESQGLLYEQYF. The CDR3 nucleotides are TGTGCCAGCAGTGAATCTCAGGGCCTACTTTACGAGCAGTACTTC.

The chain has TRBV5-6 and TRBJ1-1; D is ambiguous. The germline V gene encodes CDR1 SGHDT and CDR2 YYEEEE. Trimming stripped 4 bases from V and 4 bases from J, with 17 bases between. There are 15 residues in the CDR3. CDR3 sequence (DNA): TGTGCCAGCAGCCCGACCTGGCTCCGAGGCACTGAAGCTTTCTTT. Translated, it gives CASSPTWLRGTEAFF.

The V gene is TRBV28, the J gene TRBJ2-2, with D maybe TRBD1 (6 bases). The length of the CDR3 is 16 residues. Germline CDR1 is MDHEN and CDR2 is SYDVKM. V lost 8 bases and J 4 bases, leaving 20 bases between the germline ends. The CDR3 sequence is CASASPWTVGTGELFF. CDR3 in DNA: TGTGCCAGCGCCTCCCCTTGGACAGTAGGCACCGGGGAGCTGTTTTTT. The variable domain in full, completed from reference TRBV28 and TRBJ2-2, reads DVKVTQSSRYLVKRTGEKVFLECVQDMDHENMFWYRQDPGLGLRLIYFSYDVKMKEKGDIPEGYSVSREKKERFSLILESASTNQTSMYLCASASPWTVGTGELFFGEGSRLTVL.

The rearrangement links TRBV4-2 to TRBJ2-3, with D maybe TRBD2 (7 bases). Trimming cost V 1 base and J 2 bases, with 13 bases left between them. Germline V gene data show CDR1 as LGHNA and CDR2 as YNFKEQ. The CDR3 is made up of 16 amino acids. The CDR3 bases are TGTGCCAGCAGCCAAGCGTCCCGGGGGGCCACAGATACGCAGTATTTT. Protein sequence: CASSQASRGATDTQYF.

The genes are TRBV7-6 and TRBJ2-1, with TRBD2 matching over 11 bases. V was pared by 5 bases and J by 9 bases, with 9 bases of the junction left unmatched. CDR1 SGHVS and CDR2 FNYEAQ come from the germline V gene. There are 15 residues in the CDR3. This CDR3 reads CASSVSGGVGGEQFF. The CDR3 DNA reads TGTGCCAGCAGCGTTAGCGGGGGGGTAGGCGGTGAGCAGTTCTTC. The whole variable domain, remainder taken from reference TRBV7-6 and TRBJ2-1, is GAGVSQSPRYKVTKRGQDVALRCDPISGHVSLYWYRQALGQGPEFLTYFNYEAQQDKSGLPNDRFSAERPEGSISTLTIQRTEQRDSAMYRCASSVSGGVGGEQFFGPGTRLTVL.

This clone appeared a few times. The chain joins TRBV10-1 to TRBJ1-1; TRBD1 might be the D (6 bases). V was cut by 2 bases and J by 0 bases, with 22 bases left in between. CDR3 length: 19 residues. Germline V gene data show CDR1 as WNHNN and CDR2 as SYGVQD (reference sequence). CDR3 amino acids: CASSEPARTATDLNTEAFF. In DNA, the CDR3 is TGCGCCAGCAGTGAGCCAGCGAGGACAGCCACCGATTTGAACACTGAAGCTTTCTTT.

This chain uses TRBV5-1 with TRBJ2-5, with a weak D call TRBD1 (6 bases). This CDR3 comprises 15 residues. Germline assignment: CDR1 SGHRS and CDR2 YFSETQ. The V gene lost 3 bases and the J gene lost 1 base, with 13 bases spanning the gap. CDR3: CASSYSGQPQETQYF. The CDR3 bases are TGCGCCAGCAGCTACTCAGGACAGCCCCAAGAGACCCAGTACTTC.

This clone has only one observation. This chain joins TRBV5-4 and TRBJ1-6, with 11 bases fitting TRBD1. This CDR3 contains 14 residues. The J segment lost 10 bases and the V segment lost 3 bases, leaving 3 bases of the junction unmatched. Germline V gene lookup returns CDR1 SGHNT and CDR2 YYREEE (reference sequence). CDR3 amino acids: CASSWDRGASPLHF. The CDR3 DNA follows: TGTGCCAGCAGCTGGGACAGGGGGGCCTCACCCCTCCACTTT.

The chain combines TRBV25-1 with TRBJ1-6; 11 bases agree with TRBD1. Trimming at V came to 6 bases and at J to 7 bases, leaving 2 bases not matched to a gene. The CDR3 covers 14 residues. Germline-derived CDR1 and CDR2 are MGHDK and SYGVNS. This CDR3 reads CASRGQGGNSPLHF. The CDR3 DNA is TGTGCCAGCAGGGGACAGGGGGGAAATTCACCCCTCCACTTT.

This rearrangement joins TRBV5-1 to TRBJ2-1; 10 nucleotides align to TRBD2. This CDR3 comprises 14 residues. V was clipped by 5 bases and J by 8 bases; unmatched bases: 7. CDR1 SGHRS and CDR2 YFSETQ come from the germline V gene. The CDR3, as DNA: TGCGCCAGCAGTCGGCCTAGCGGGGGAGATGAGCAGTTCTTC. Translation gives CASSRPSGGDEQFF.

A note on this clone: An end of the junction does not agree with germline; a read error may underlie this. The chain joins TRBV5-6 to TRBJ1-1; 10 bases align to TRBD1. The CDR3 sequence is 13 residues long. Germline V gene sequence: CDR1 SGHDT, CDR2 YYEEEE. CDR3 protein: CASSSDRGPTSSF. CDR3 sequence (DNA): TGTGCCAGCAGCTCTGACAGGGGGCCGACGTCTTCCTTT.

The V gene is TRBV6-6, the J gene TRBJ1-1, with D perhaps matching TRBD1 (6 bases). V was cut by 7 bases and J by 4 bases, with 16 bases left in between. Germline V gene lookup returns CDR1 MNHNY and CDR2 SVGAGI (reference sequence). The CDR3 is 14 amino acids. CDR3 amino acids: CASTPRAGVTEAFF. The CDR3 DNA reads as TGTGCCAGCACCCCACGGGCAGGGGTCACTGAAGCTTTCTTT.

The rearrangement uses TRBV6-5 and TRBJ1-1; 9 bases match TRBD1. Germline CDR1 MNHEY, CDR2 SVGAGI. V was clipped by 7 bases and J by 0 bases; unmatched bases: 6. The CDR3 has 15 residues. This CDR3 is CASKGQGDMNTEAFF. DNA for the CDR3: TGTGCCAGCAAGGGACAGGGAGACATGAACACTGAAGCTTTCTTT.

This chain connects TRBV5-5 to TRBJ1-1; tentatively, D is TRBD1 (6 bases). The V gene's germline CDR1 is SGHKS and CDR2 YYEKEE (reference sequence). Deletions cut 3 bases from V and 6 bases from J, with 12 bases between. The CDR3 extends over 13 amino acids. CDR3 bases: TGTGCCAGCAGCTCATCAGGGGTACCTGAAGCTTTCTTT. It encodes CASSSSGVPEAFF.

This clone was seen a single time. V and J are TRBV5-1 and TRBJ2-1; 8 positions agree with TRBD2. CDR3 length equals 15 residues. Trimming at V came to 4 bases and at J to 3 bases, leaving 6 bases not matched to a gene. Germline V CDR1 and CDR2: SGHRS, YFSETQ. In DNA form, the CDR3 reads TGCGCCAGCAGCCTTACCGGGACTAGCTACAATGAGCAGTTCTTC. Its translation is CASSLTGTSYNEQFF.

The table lists this clone with many counts. V and J are TRBV5-8 and TRBJ2-7, with 9 bases that match TRBD1. Germline values: CDR1 SGHTS, CDR2 YDEGEE. V gave up 4 bases and J gave up 3 bases; unmatched junction bases: 14. CDR3 length equals 17 residues. The CDR3, as DNA: TGTGCCAGCAGCCCCCGCGTTGGGACAGGGATTGACTACGAGCAGTACGTC. This codes for CASSPRVGTGIDYEQYV.

This chain uses TRBV6-5 with TRBJ2-7; D call uncertain. Per germline, CDR1 MNHEY and CDR2 SVGAGI. The CDR3 consists of 14 residues. Trimming pared 7 bases from V and 2 bases from J, leaving 15 bases between. CDR3 protein: CASNPFGPTYEQYF. The CDR3, as DNA: TGTGCCAGCAATCCTTTTGGCCCGACCTACGAGCAGTACTTC.

This clone appeared once. The CDR3 DNA reads TGTGCCAGCAGTTTGGGACAGCTCTATGGCTACACCTTC. Translating gives CASSLGQLYGYTF. The rearrangement links TRBV28 to TRBJ1-2; TRBD1 agrees at 7 bases. The germline V gene has CDR1 MDHEN and CDR2 SYDVKM. V lost 3 bases, J lost 4 bases, and 2 bases stayed unmatched. CDR3 length: 13 amino acids.

The chain joins TRBV19 to TRBJ2-2; weak D call: TRBD1 (5 bases). The CDR3 has 17 amino acids. The germline CDR1 and CDR2 sequences are LNHDA and SQIVND (reference sequence). Trimming removed 9 bases at V and 5 bases at J, with 25 bases between. In DNA, the CDR3 is TGTGCCAGCCGAGATTGGTCCAGGGCCGTGAGTACCGGGGAGCTGTTTTTT. As protein: CASRDWSRAVSTGELFF.

J is TRBJ2-3 and V is TRBV5-6; unclear D gene. This CDR3 region has 13 residues. Per the germline V gene, CDR1 is SGHDT and CDR2 is YYEEEE. The ends were cut back, 5 bases at V and 2 bases at J, with 9 bases in the middle. As DNA, the CDR3 is TGTGCCAGCAGTGGCGGATTCACAGATACGCAGTATTTT. Translated, it gives CASSGGFTDTQYF.

The V call is TRBV9, the J call TRBJ2-3; TRBD2 matches 9 bases. The CDR3 extends over 17 amino acids. J gave up 1 base and V 3 bases, and 9 bases lay outside the gene matches. Germline assignment: CDR1 SGDLS and CDR2 YYNGEE. CDR3 in amino acids: CASSARAWTSGTDTQYF. CDR3 in DNA: TGTGCCAGCAGCGCGAGAGCCTGGACTAGCGGCACAGATACGCAGTATTTT. Full variable domain (outside the CDR3, taken from reference TRBV9 and TRBJ2-3): DSGVTQTPKHLITATGQRVTLRCSPRSGDLSVYWYQQSLDQGLQFLIQYYNGEERAKGNILERFSAQQFPDLHSELNLSSLELGDSALYFCASSARAWTSGTDTQYFGPGTRLTVL.

The chain is built from TRBV6-6 and TRBJ2-1, with a tentative D call TRBD2 (6 bases). Trimming removed 6 bases from V and 1 base from J, with 16 bases in between. The germline CDR1 and CDR2 sequences are MNHNY and SVGAGI (reference sequence). The CDR3 covers 16 residues. CDR3 nucleotides: TGTGCCAGCAGCTCCTCTTGGAGGGAGTCCTACAATGAGCAGTTCTTC. Residues: CASSSSWRESYNEQFF.

The J gene is TRBJ2-3, the V gene TRBV28; D may be TRBD2 (7 bases). V lost 3 bases to trimming and J lost 3 bases, with 13 bases between them. Germline V gene lookup returns CDR1 MDHEN and CDR2 SYDVKM. The CDR3 consists of 15 residues. The CDR3 sequence is CASSLRGGYTDTQYF. The DNA for the CDR3 is TGTGCCAGCAGTTTGAGGGGGGGCTATACAGATACGCAGTATTTT.

The rearrangement links TRBV6-1 to TRBJ2-1; 8 nucleotides line up with TRBD2. Unmatched junction bases numbered 7, after V lost 3 bases and J lost 3 bases. The CDR3 contains 16 residues. The germline V gene encodes CDR1 MNHNS and CDR2 SASEGT. CDR3 DNA sequence: TGTGCCAGCAGTGAGGTCACTAGCGGCTACTACAATGAGCAGTTCTTC. Translated, it gives CASSEVTSGYYNEQFF.